Listed here is a single T cell receptor (beta chain). This record belongs to a study of cytotoxic CD8 clonotypes in ibrutinib-treated CLL. Libraries were prepared by immunoSEQ multiplex PCR; TCRdb keeps only in-frame clonotypes and omits some of them. The table has about 4,000 clones, 65% to 90% seen once; the top ten hold about a fifth. There are 13 residues in the CDR3. The ends were cut back, 1 base at V and 1 base at J, with 6 bases in the middle. Germline CDR1 is SGHRS and CDR2 is YFSETQ. J is TRBJ2-7 and V is TRBV5-1; no reliable D call. Sequences were derived from PBMCs, sampled before ibrutinib treatment. The clonotype originates from a human donor with chronic lymphocytic leukemia. The CDR3 DNA reads as TGCGCCAGCAGCTTGTTAGCTTCCTACGAGCAGTACTTC. The encoded protein is CASSLLASYEQYF.